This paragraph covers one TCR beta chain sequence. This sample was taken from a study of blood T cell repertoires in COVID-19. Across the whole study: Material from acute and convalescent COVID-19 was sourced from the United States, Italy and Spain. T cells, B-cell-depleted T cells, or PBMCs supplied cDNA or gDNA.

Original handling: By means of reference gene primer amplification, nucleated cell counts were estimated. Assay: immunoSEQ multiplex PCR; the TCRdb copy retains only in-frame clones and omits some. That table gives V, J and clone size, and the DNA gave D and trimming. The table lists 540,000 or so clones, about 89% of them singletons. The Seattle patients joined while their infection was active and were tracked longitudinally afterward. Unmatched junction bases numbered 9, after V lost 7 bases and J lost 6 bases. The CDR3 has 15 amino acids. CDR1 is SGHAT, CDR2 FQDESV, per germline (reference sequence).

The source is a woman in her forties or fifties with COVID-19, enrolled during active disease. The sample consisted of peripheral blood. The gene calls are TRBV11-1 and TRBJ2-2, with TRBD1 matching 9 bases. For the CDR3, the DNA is TGTGCCAGCACCACCGGGACAGGGTATGCCGGGGAGCTGTTTTTT. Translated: CASTTGTGYAGELFF.